The 26 T cell receptor beta chains in this list originate from one sample, sequenced in a study of cytomegalovirus exposure and HLA in healthy donors (TCRdb year 2017). Libraries were prepared through the immunoSEQ multiplex PCR assay. This is the immuneACCESS table as TCRdb keeps it, with only in-frame sequences that have V and J called. A part of the clones is gone; compared with another copy, unresolved V genes explain less than half, and the rest is unexplained. In all, the sample holds around 300,000 clones, and around 87% of those were seen once. Roughly 1.2% of the sample is taken by the ten largest. Sequencing input: PBMCs. The receptors come from a woman in her 30s in good health and CMV-seropositive.

This clone appeared a few times. V gene TRBV28 combines with J gene TRBJ1-1, with 9 bases aligning to TRBD1. The germline V gene encodes CDR1 MDHEN and CDR2 SYDVKM. This CDR3 has 17 amino acids. The ends lost 6 bases at V and 3 bases at J; junction bases unmatched: 14. CDR3 coding DNA: TGTGCCAGCAGGCCTCGACGACAGGGGGTGCAGTACACTGAAGCTTTCTTT. Protein: CASRPRRQGVQYTEAFF.

This rearrangement joins TRBV30 to TRBJ2-7, with D unresolved. CDR3 length: 14 residues. The V end was cut by 0 bases, the J end by 2 bases, with 11 bases between. Germline assignment: CDR1 GTSNPN and CDR2 SVGIG (reference sequence). The CDR3 is CAWSVGVTTYEQYF. As DNA, the CDR3 is TGTGCCTGGAGTGTAGGAGTAACAACCTACGAGCAGTACTTC. Full variable domain (remainder filled in from reference TRBV30 and TRBJ2-7): SQTIHQWPATLVQPVGSPLSLECTVEGTSNPNLYWYRQAAGRGLQLLFYSVGIGQISSEVPQNLSASRPQDRQFILSSKKLLLSDSGFYLCAWSVGVTTYEQYFGPGTRLTVT.

The V gene is TRBV7-2, the J gene TRBJ1-2; D gene uncertain. This CDR3 is 16 amino acids long. V lost 5 bases, J lost 4 bases, and 20 bases lay in between. The germline V gene encodes CDR1 SGHTA and CDR2 FQGNSA. The CDR3 bases are TGTGCCAGCAGCAAAGGAGCTCAGGTAGCCCTCTATGGCTACACCTTC. Amino acids: CASSKGAQVALYGYTF.

The rearrangement links TRBV11-2 to TRBJ1-2, with D unresolved. Trimming cost V 6 bases and J 5 bases, with 16 bases left between them. This CDR3 has 14 residues. Germline V gene data show CDR1 as SGHAT and CDR2 as FQNNGV. CDR3 region: CASRPIGYPYGYTF. The CDR3 DNA reads as TGTGCCAGCAGACCTATAGGGTACCCTTATGGCTACACCTTC.

The CDR3 here is CASRGQGKGTNYGYTF. CDR3 DNA: TGTGCCAGCAGAGGACAGGGAAAGGGGACTAACTATGGCTACACCTTC. The chain recombines TRBV9 with TRBJ1-2; TRBD1 aligns across 8 bases. This CDR3 region has 16 residues. V gave up 5 bases and J gave up 0 bases; unmatched junction bases: 9. Germline V CDR1 and CDR2: SGDLS, YYNGEE.

This chain links TRBV18 with TRBJ2-3, with D possibly matching TRBD1 (5 bases). Germline V gene data show CDR1 as KGHSH and CDR2 as LQKENI. V lost 3 bases and J 4 bases, leaving 11 bases between the germline ends. The CDR3 spans 14 residues. The CDR3 DNA reads as TGTGCCAGCTCACCTGTCCAGGGATCAGATACGCAGTATTTT. This translates into CASSPVQGSDTQYF.

This clone was detected a few times. This rearrangement joins TRBV7-6 to TRBJ2-7; tentatively, D is TRBD1 (6 bases). V was cut by 4 bases and J by 5 bases, with 15 bases left in between. Looked up from germline, CDR1 is SGHVS and CDR2 is FNYEAQ. The CDR3 is made up of 14 amino acids. CDR3 coding DNA: TGTGCCAGCAGCTCTGGGCAGGGGTACAACGAGCAGTACTTC. Translated, it gives CASSSGQGYNEQYF.

The CDR3 region has the DNA TGTGCCAGCAGTTTACGAGGCCCCGTTGGGCTAGCGGGCAACAATGAGCAGTTCTTC. Amino acid sequence: CASSLRGPVGLAGNNEQFF. This rearrangement joins TRBV27 to TRBJ2-1; the match to TRBD2 covers 8 bases. The germline gives CDR1 MNHEY, CDR2 SMNVEV (reference sequence). Trimming cost V 2 bases and J 5 bases; bases outside gene matches: 17. CDR3 length: 19 residues.

V gene TRBV30 combines with J gene TRBJ1-2, with 7 bases aligning to TRBD1. V shed 0 bases and J 7 bases; nucleotides not matched to a gene: 8. The CDR3 runs to 14 residues. Looked up from germline, CDR1 is GTSNPN and CDR2 is SVGIG (reference sequence). Here the CDR3 DNA reads TGTGCCTGGAGTGTGGACAGGCCGATGGGTGGCTACACCTTC. Translating it yields CAWSVDRPMGGYTF.

The gene calls are TRBV29-1 and TRBJ1-3; weak D call: TRBD1 (6 bases). This CDR3 is built from 12 residues. Trimming left V 7 bases short and J 3 bases short, with 10 bases between. CDR1 is SQVTM and CDR2 is ANQGSEA in the germline V gene. The CDR3 sequence is CSGRDNGNTIYF. Here the CDR3 DNA reads TGCAGCGGCCGGGACAATGGAAACACCATATATTTT. Full variable domain (outside the CDR3, taken from reference TRBV29-1 and TRBJ1-3): SAVISQKPSRDICQRGTSLTIQCQVDSQVTMMFWYRQQPGQSLTLIATANQGSEATYESGFVIDKFPISRPNLTFSTLTVSNMSPEDSSIYLCSGRDNGNTIYFGEGSWLTVV.

The V call is TRBV6-5, the J call TRBJ1-1; 8 bases agree with TRBD1. Germline trimming cut 5 bases from V and 5 bases from J; bases unmatched to any gene: 7. The length of the CDR3 is 14 residues. The germline V gene encodes CDR1 MNHEY and CDR2 SVGAGI. CDR3 amino acids: CASSRTGLVTEAFF. The CDR3 DNA reads as TGTGCCAGCAGTAGGACAGGGTTGGTAACTGAAGCTTTCTTT.

The chain carries TRBV9 and TRBJ2-3; D is unclear. The CDR3 is 16 residues long. V lost 0 bases and J lost 2, with 13 bases in between. The germline V gene encodes CDR1 SGDLS and CDR2 YYNGEE. The CDR3 sequence: CASSVAGGEHTDTQYF. The CDR3 DNA reads as TGTGCCAGCAGCGTAGCTGGCGGAGAACACACAGATACGCAGTATTTT. Full variable domain (missing parts from reference TRBV9 and TRBJ2-3): DSGVTQTPKHLITATGQRVTLRCSPRSGDLSVYWYQQSLDQGLQFLIQYYNGEERAKGNILERFSAQQFPDLHSELNLSSLELGDSALYFCASSVAGGEHTDTQYFGPGTRLTVL.

In this sample, this clone turned up once. The chain recombines TRBV2 with TRBJ2-5; a weak D match, TRBD2 (6 bases). Trimming took 10 bases from V and 2 from J, leaving 17 bases between them. This CDR3 region has 14 residues. Looked up from germline, CDR1 is SNHLY and CDR2 is FYNNEI. CDR3 in amino acids: CATEEGLGQETQYF. The CDR3 DNA reads as TGTGCCACCGAGGAGGGGTTAGGACAAGAGACCCAGTACTTC.

This chain uses TRBV7-2 with TRBJ1-4; TRBD1 matches at 12 bases. The CDR3 contains 16 residues. The germline CDR1 and CDR2 sequences are SGHTA and FQGNSA. V gave up 5 bases and J gave up 7 bases; unmatched junction bases: 8. Written as DNA, the CDR3 is TGTGCCAGCAGCATTACCGGGACAGGGGGCACTGAAAAACTGTTTTTT. This codes for CASSITGTGGTEKLFF.

The chain is built from TRBV7-2 and TRBJ2-3; 14 bases align to TRBD2. V trimming: 5 bases; J trimming: 4 bases; junction bases outside the gene matches: 5. CDR3 size: 16 residues. Germline values: CDR1 SGHTA, CDR2 FQGNSA. The CDR3 sequence is CASSAAGLAGADTQYF. The CDR3 region has the DNA TGTGCCAGCAGCGCGGCGGGACTAGCGGGAGCAGATACGCAGTATTTT.

This rearrangement joins TRBV4-1 to TRBJ2-7, with unresolved D. Per germline, CDR1 MGHRA and CDR2 YSYEKL. Trimming left V 1 base short and J 3 bases short, with 16 bases between. CDR3 length: 16 residues. The CDR3 DNA is TGCGCCAGCAGCCAAGGGCTCAGTGTCGTGAACTACGAGCAGTACTTC. Translated: CASSQGLSVVNYEQYF.

This clone occurred once. V is TRBV4-1 and J is TRBJ2-7, with D unclear. CDR1 MGHRA and CDR2 YSYEKL come from the germline V gene. This CDR3 spans 15 amino acids. The V end was cut by 3 bases, the J end by 2 bases, with 14 bases between. CDR3 residues: CASSHVKGSAYEQYF. In nucleotides, the CDR3 is TGCGCCAGCAGCCATGTTAAGGGCAGTGCCTACGAGCAGTACTTC.

The rearrangement links TRBV27 to TRBJ2-2; TRBD2 matches at 10 bases. This CDR3 has 16 residues. Looked up from germline, CDR1 is MNHEY and CDR2 is SMNVEV (reference sequence). V trimming: 3 bases; J trimming: 7 bases; junction bases outside the gene matches: 8. The DNA for the CDR3 is TGTGCCAGCAGTTTGGCTAGCGGGAGTAATGTCGGGGAGCTGTTTTTT. Protein: CASSLASGSNVGELFF.

V and J are TRBV28 and TRBJ1-5; no reliable D call. The CDR3 spans 16 residues. Germline V gene lookup returns CDR1 MDHEN and CDR2 SYDVKM. The V and J ends lost 7 bases and 2 bases respectively, with 18 bases between them. The CDR3: CASTDSFPRGNQPQHF. For the CDR3, the DNA is TGTGCCAGCACCGATTCATTCCCGAGGGGCAATCAGCCCCAGCATTTT.

The chain has TRBV28 and TRBJ1-2; D is perhaps TRBD1 (5 bases). Trimming shortened V by 4 bases and J by 8 bases, and 17 bases separated the two germline ends. The germline V gene has CDR1 MDHEN and CDR2 SYDVKM. The CDR3 loop spans 14 amino acids. The CDR3, as DNA: TGTGCCAGCAGTTCGGGACTCCTTACTAAAGGCTACACCTTC. This gives the protein CASSSGLLTKGYTF.

This clone was picked up one time. V gene TRBV28 combines with J gene TRBJ2-7, with 7 bases lining up with TRBD1. Germline CDR1 is MDHEN and CDR2 is SYDVKM. J gave up 4 bases and V 4 bases, and 10 bases lay outside the gene matches. The CDR3 sequence is 15 residues long. CDR3 protein: CASSSLQGLAYEQYF. CDR3 sequence (DNA): TGTGCCAGCAGTTCCCTACAGGGGTTAGCATACGAGCAGTACTTC.

The chain links TRBV9 to TRBJ2-7; the D gene is possibly TRBD1 (5 bases). V lost 0 bases, J lost 2 bases, and 12 bases lay in between. The CDR3 length is 15 residues. CDR1 is SGDLS, CDR2 YYNGEE, per germline. This CDR3 reads CASSVGVGRAYEQYF. For the CDR3, the DNA is TGTGCCAGCAGCGTAGGTGTGGGCAGGGCCTACGAGCAGTACTTC.

The V call is TRBV6-5, the J call TRBJ2-3; the D gene could be TRBD1 or TRBD2 (5 bases each). Germline CDR1 is MNHEY and CDR2 is SVGAGI. V was trimmed by 2 bases and J by 2 bases, leaving 11 bases between them. This CDR3 is built from 15 residues. The CDR3 region has the DNA TGTGCCAGCAGTTACGAGGGGAGTCACACAGATACGCAGTATTTT. Protein product: CASSYEGSHTDTQYF.

This chain links TRBV7-6 with TRBJ2-2, with 10 bases aligning to TRBD2. The germline CDR1 and CDR2 sequences are SGHVS and FNYEAQ. There are 18 residues in the CDR3. The trim removed 2 bases at V and 4 bases at J, leaving 10 bases unmatched. The CDR3 DNA follows: TGTGCCAGCAGCTTAATCGGCCAACTAGCGGGGCCCACCGGGGAGCTGTTTTTT. It specifies CASSLIGQLAGPTGELFF.

The chain has TRBV30 and TRBJ2-3; 9 bases match TRBD2. Germline V CDR1 and CDR2: GTSNPN, SVGIG (reference sequence). This CDR3 has 15 amino acids. The trim removed 5 bases at V and 4 bases at J, leaving 10 bases unmatched. The CDR3 loop reads CAWATGTSSPDTQYF. In DNA form, the CDR3 reads TGTGCCTGGGCCACCGGGACTAGCTCCCCAGATACGCAGTATTTT.

The rearrangement links TRBV5-1 to TRBJ2-7, with 12 bases identical to TRBD1. With 4 bases clipped from V and 6 bases from J, the junction kept 11 bases outside the gene matches. The germline V gene encodes CDR1 SGHRS and CDR2 YFSETQ. The CDR3 runs to 16 residues. This chain's CDR3 is CASSLKPGQGAGEQYF. For the CDR3, the DNA is TGCGCCAGCAGCCTGAAACCGGGACAGGGGGCCGGCGAGCAGTACTTC.